The clone carrying this TCR beta chain was seen at least ten times. What it binds is unknown. Documented time point: persistent/refractory GD, antithyroid drugs over 5 years with positive TRAb. RNA isolated from PBMCs was used to make the TCR library. Patients with Graves' disease were diagnosed by American Thyroid Association guidelines. This specimen belongs to a study of regulatory T cells in long-lasting Graves disease. Study-level background: It was over 5 years of antithyroid drugs, with positive TSH receptor antibodies, that meant persistent Graves' disease. Study findings and constraints: Reduced TCR diversity was observed in persistent Graves' patients versus newly diagnosed patients. Public clonotype sharing was higher in persistent than newly diagnosed patients.

This CDR3 comprises 13 residues. Trimming took off 4 bases at V and 7 bases at J, with 10 bases between the two ends. Germline V gene lookup returns CDR1 MNHEY and CDR2 SVGAGI. Combining iRepertoire HTBI primers with Arm-PCR of CDR3 regions, the authors built TCR beta libraries. TCRdb re-analysed the multiplex PCR reads in MiXCR, keeping a single row per CDR3 protein. Among about 470,000 distinct CDR3 sequences listed, around 21% were seen once. This receptor was obtained from a female donor with Graves disease. The gene calls are TRBV6-5 and TRBJ2-2; D possibly corresponds to TRBD2 (6 bases). The material was peripheral blood mononuclear cells (PBMCs), obtained when the disease was refractory, from a patient treated with antithyroid drugs. The CDR3 bases are TGTGCCAGCAGTTCTAGCGACGGCGGGGAGCTGTTTTTT. Translating gives CASSSSDGGELFF.